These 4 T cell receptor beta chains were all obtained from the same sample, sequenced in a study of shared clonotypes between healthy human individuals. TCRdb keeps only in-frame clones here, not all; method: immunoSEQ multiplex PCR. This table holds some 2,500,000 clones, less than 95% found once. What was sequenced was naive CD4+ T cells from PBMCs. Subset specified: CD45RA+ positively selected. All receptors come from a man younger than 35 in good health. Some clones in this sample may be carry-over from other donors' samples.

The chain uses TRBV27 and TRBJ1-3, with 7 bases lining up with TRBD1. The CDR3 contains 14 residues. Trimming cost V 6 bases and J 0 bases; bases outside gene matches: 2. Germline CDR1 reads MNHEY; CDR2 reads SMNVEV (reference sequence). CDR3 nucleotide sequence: TGTGCCAGCAGAAGACAGGGCTCTGGAAACACCATATATTTT. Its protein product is CASRRQGSGNTIYF.

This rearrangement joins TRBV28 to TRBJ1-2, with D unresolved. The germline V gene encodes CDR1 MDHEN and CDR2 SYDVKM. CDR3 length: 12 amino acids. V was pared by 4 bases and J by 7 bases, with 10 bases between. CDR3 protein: CASSSPPRGYTF. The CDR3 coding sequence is TGTGCCAGCAGTTCCCCCCCGCGTGGCTACACCTTC.

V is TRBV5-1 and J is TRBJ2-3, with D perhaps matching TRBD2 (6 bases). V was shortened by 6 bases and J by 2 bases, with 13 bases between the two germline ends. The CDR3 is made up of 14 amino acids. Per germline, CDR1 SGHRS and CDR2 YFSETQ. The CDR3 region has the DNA TGCGCCAGCACGGCGGGATTTGACACAGATACGCAGTATTTT. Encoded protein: CASTAGFDTDTQYF.

The chain's CDR3 is CAWSAGFYEQYF. For the CDR3, the DNA is TGTGCCTGGAGTGCCGGGTTTTACGAGCAGTACTTC. This sequence joins TRBV30 and TRBJ2-7; D unresolved. This CDR3 has 12 residues. V lost 1 base and J lost 4, with 8 bases in between. CDR1 and CDR2 from the germline V gene are GTSNPN and SVGIG (reference sequence).